The clone carrying this TCR beta chain was seen a handful of times. This entry is derived from a study of blood T cells in healthy people across ages. A minimum of 6 million PBMCs was isolated per sample. The CDR3 sequence is 16 residues long. Trimming pared 3 bases from V and 4 bases from J, leaving 18 bases between. CDR1 MDHEN and CDR2 SYDVKM come from the germline V gene. A J-beta primer mix and a sample-barcoded 5' primer were used in a second PCR of about 7 to 12 cycles. TCRdb analysed the 5' RACE reads with MiXCR anew, one entry per CDR3 protein. Found here are 790,000 or so distinct CDR3 sequences, around half of them singletons; the top ten hold 15% to 20%.

This sequence joins TRBV28 and TRBJ1-1; D not certain. The receptor's source is an elderly man in good health. The sample comprised blood. In DNA form, the CDR3 reads TGTGCCAGCAGTTTTGTCGGCAGGTCACGGAGCACTGAAGCTTTCTTT. Its protein is CASSFVGRSRSTEAFF.